The 32 T cell receptor beta chains in this list originate from one sample, sequenced in a study of sequential checkpoint blockade in melanoma. The assay was immunoSEQ multiplex PCR, and TCRdb's table has in-frame clones only and misses some. This repertoire shows roughly 18,000 clones, over 60% found once; its top ten account for 4.8%. Described treatment: randomized to nivolumab then ipilimumab (arm A) or the reverse (arm B). Sequences were derived from tumor tissue (inferred from file names), sampled from a patient given nivolumab and ipilimumab in sequence. The receptors were gathered from a human donor with melanoma.

The chain joins TRBV19 to TRBJ2-1, with 7 bases aligning to TRBD2. CDR3 size: 16 residues. Germline CDR1 is LNHDA and CDR2 is SQIVND (reference sequence). The V segment lost 2 bases and the J segment 8 bases; nucleotides outside the gene matches: 12. The CDR3 reads CASSIIGREWVYEQFF. The CDR3 region has the DNA TGTGCCAGTAGTATAATCGGGCGGGAGTGGGTATATGAGCAGTTCTTC.

A few counts support this clone. The CDR3 loop reads CSVVRGTTEAFF. CDR3 DNA: TGCAGCGTTGTGAGGGGGACCACTGAAGCTTTCTTT. The chain combines TRBV29-1 with TRBJ1-1, with D perhaps matching TRBD1 (6 bases). The germline V gene has CDR1 SQVTM and CDR2 ANQGSEA. Between the trimmed V and J ends, which lost 4 bases and 4 bases, there was a span of 10 bases. The CDR3 loop spans 12 amino acids.

The chain combines TRBV18 with TRBJ1-6; D uncertain. The CDR3 is 14 residues long. The germline V gene encodes CDR1 KGHSH and CDR2 LQKENI. V dropped 1 base and J dropped 9 bases, with 10 bases sitting between them. The CDR3 nucleotides are TGTGCCAGCTCACCACAAGGAAGGTCTTCACCCCTCCACTTT. Its protein is CASSPQGRSSPLHF.

This clone came up a few times. The V gene is TRBV6-4, the J gene TRBJ1-2; 10 nucleotides match TRBD1. J gave up 8 bases and V 3 bases, and 12 bases lay outside the gene matches. Germline CDR1 is MRHNA and CDR2 is SNTAGT. This CDR3 comprises 16 residues. CDR3 in amino acids: CASSERQGASLYGYTF. CDR3 in DNA: TGTGCCAGCAGTGAAAGACAGGGGGCGAGCTTGTACGGCTACACCTTC.

The chain links TRBV11-3 to TRBJ1-2; D is undetermined. V was shortened by 0 bases and J by 2 bases, with 16 bases between the two germline ends. The germline V gene has CDR1 SGHNT and CDR2 YENEEA. This CDR3 has 17 residues. CDR3 coding DNA: TGTGCCAGCAGCTTAGAGAGAATTCAGGTTAGCAACTATGGCTACACCTTC. It translates to CASSLERIQVSNYGYTF.

The V and J genes are TRBV19 and TRBJ1-3, with no clear D. Germline CDR1 LNHDA, CDR2 SQIVND (reference sequence). The germline V and J ends were trimmed by 6 bases and 9 bases, with 9 bases remaining between them. There are 11 residues in the CDR3. Here the CDR3 reads CASSDPGTIYF. DNA of the CDR3: TGTGCCAGTAGCGACCCTGGCACCATATATTTT.

In its sample, this clone ranks as medium-sized. This chain joins TRBV6-8 and TRBJ2-2; 9 bases agree with TRBD2. This CDR3 comprises 18 residues. CDR1 and CDR2 (germline): MNHGY, SAAAGT. J gave up 1 base and V 2 bases, and 8 bases lay outside the gene matches. The CDR3 protein is CASSYPSFSGGNTGELFF. Written as DNA, the CDR3 is TGTGCCAGCAGTTACCCCTCGTTTAGCGGGGGGAACACCGGGGAGCTGTTTTTT.

The chain recombines TRBV11-3 with TRBJ2-4; the D is unclear. CDR3 size: 14 residues. The ends were cut back, 5 bases at V and 0 bases at J, with 8 bases in the middle. Germline V gives CDR1 SGHNT, CDR2 YENEEA. In nucleotides, the CDR3 is TGTGCCAGCAGCCCGGGTCTAGCCAAAAACATTCAGTACTTC. Protein: CASSPGLAKNIQYF.

This clone was picked up a small number of times. The rearrangement links TRBV30 to TRBJ2-7, with D uncertain. Germline V gene lookup returns CDR1 GTSNPN and CDR2 SVGIG (reference sequence). V lost 5 bases and J lost 7, with 12 bases in between. This CDR3 spans 11 amino acids. The CDR3 sequence: CAWVELGEQYF. CDR3 nucleotide sequence: TGTGCCTGGGTGGAATTGGGGGAGCAGTACTTC.

The chain carries TRBV5-1 and TRBJ1-2, with 7 bases matching TRBD1. V lost 0 bases, J lost 1 base, and 6 bases stayed unmatched. CDR1 is SGHRS, CDR2 YFSETQ, per germline. The CDR3 consists of 16 residues. As DNA, the CDR3 is TGCGCCAGCAGCTTGGCCGGGGCAGGGGGTAACTATGGCTACACCTTC. This translates into CASSLAGAGGNYGYTF. The variable domain in full, completed from reference TRBV5-1 and TRBJ1-2, reads KAGVTQTPRYLIKTRGQQVTLSCSPISGHRSVSWYQQTPGQGLQFLFEYFSETQRNKGNFPGRFSGRQFSNSRSEMNVSTLELGDSALYLCASSLAGAGGNYGYTFGSGTRLTVV.

The V and J genes are TRBV6-7 and TRBJ1-4; D gene unclear. TRBV6-7 is assigned to the ORF class and has an uncertain function. V gave up 7 bases and J gave up 8 bases, with 14 bases separating them. The CDR3 is 13 amino acids. The CDR3 loop reads CASNREGIEKLFF. The CDR3 DNA follows: TGTGCCAGCAATCGGGAGGGTATCGAAAAACTGTTTTTT.

The rearrangement links TRBV18 to TRBJ2-4, with D perhaps being TRBD1 or TRBD2 (5 bases each). Trimming shortened V by 0 bases and J by 5 bases, and 11 bases separated the two germline ends. This CDR3 is 15 amino acids long. CDR1 and CDR2 from the germline V gene are KGHSH and LQKENI. CDR3 in DNA: TGTGCCAGCTCACCACCTACCGGGACCCAAAACATTCAGTACTTC. Amino acids: CASSPPTGTQNIQYF.

This chain connects TRBV11-3 to TRBJ2-1; TRBD2 might be the D (6 bases). Per the germline V gene, CDR1 is SGHNT and CDR2 is YENEEA. V lost 5 bases and J 4 bases, leaving 15 bases between the germline ends. This CDR3 is built from 15 residues. CDR3 sequence: CASSLVERAYNEQFF. As DNA, the CDR3 is TGTGCCAGCAGCCTCGTCGAGCGGGCGTACAATGAGCAGTTCTTC.

The rearrangement joins TRBV11-1 to TRBJ2-3; D tentatively fits TRBD1 or TRBD2 (5 bases each). Trimming pared 3 bases from V and 6 bases from J, leaving 25 bases between. Germline lookup yields CDR1 SGHAT and CDR2 FQDESV (reference sequence). The CDR3 is 18 residues long. CDR3 sequence reads: CASSLGRPGAFMTDTQYF. The DNA of the CDR3 is TGTGCCAGCAGCTTGGGACGCCCCGGGGCCTTTATGACTGATACGCAGTATTTT.

The genes are TRBV11-3 and TRBJ1-4; TRBD1 is a possible D gene (5 bases). V shed 3 bases and J shed 8 bases, with 22 bases lying between them. CDR3 length: 17 residues. The germline gives CDR1 SGHNT, CDR2 YENEEA. The CDR3 protein is CASSLAGTGRLGEKLFF. The CDR3 DNA is TGTGCCAGCAGCTTGGCAGGGACGGGAAGATTAGGGGAAAAACTGTTTTTT.

This chain uses TRBV9 with TRBJ2-1; D is possibly TRBD1 or TRBD2 (5 bases each). The CDR3 covers 16 residues. The V gene's germline CDR1 is SGDLS and CDR2 YYNGEE. Trimming pared 3 bases from V and 5 bases from J, leaving 18 bases between. The CDR3 DNA reads as TGTGCCAGCAGCGCAGTGGAGGACAACTACAACAATGAGCAGTTCTTC. This sequence encodes CASSAVEDNYNNEQFF.

The rearrangement uses TRBV6-7 and TRBJ2-3; D might be TRBD2 (6 bases). TRBV6-7 is identified as an open reading frame with a role that is uncertain. This CDR3 comprises 15 residues. V lost 5 bases to trimming and J lost 4 bases, with 16 bases between them. DNA of the CDR3: TGTGCCAGCAGTCCCTCCGTGGGACTTTCAGATACGCAGTATTTT. It translates to CASSPSVGLSDTQYF.

This clone was observed a handful of times. J is TRBJ1-1 and V is TRBV10-2, with 7 bases fitting TRBD1. CDR1 is WSHSY, CDR2 SAAADI, per germline. V shed 8 bases and J 1 base; nucleotides not matched to a gene: 10. This CDR3 is built from 15 residues. In nucleotides, the CDR3 is TGCGCCAGCCGGGGACAGACTCGGGCGAACACTGAAGCTTTCTTT. This sequence encodes CASRGQTRANTEAFF.

This clone was counted a few times. The chain has TRBV19 and TRBJ1-3; possibly TRBD1 for D (6 bases). Between the trimmed V and J ends, which lost 3 bases and 4 bases, there was a span of 13 bases. Germline-derived CDR1 and CDR2 are LNHDA and SQIVND (reference sequence). The CDR3 runs to 15 residues. The CDR3, as DNA: TGTGCCAGTAGTATTGGGGGCCGTCGGGGAAACACCATATATTTT. Its protein is CASSIGGRRGNTIYF.

The rearrangement joins TRBV6-8 to TRBJ1-1; unclear D gene. The ends were cut back, 7 bases at V and 0 bases at J, with 15 bases in the middle. The CDR3 sequence is 15 residues long. Germline values: CDR1 MNHGY, CDR2 SAAAGT. The CDR3 coding sequence is TGTGCCAGCACCCAAGTAGCCGGGTTGAACACTGAAGCTTTCTTT. It yields the protein CASTQVAGLNTEAFF.

V usage is TRBV28 and J usage is TRBJ1-5; D not certain. Germline V lookup: CDR1 MDHEN, CDR2 SYDVKM. The CDR3 is 14 residues long. V lost 8 bases and J 0 bases, leaving 11 bases between the germline ends. CDR3 DNA sequence: TGTGCCAGCCTTTCTCTCGGTAGCAATCAGCCCCAGCATTTT. Translation gives CASLSLGSNQPQHF.

The V call is TRBV18, the J call TRBJ1-2; D is ambiguous. V shed 8 bases and J shed 4 bases, with 17 bases lying between them. The germline gives CDR1 KGHSH, CDR2 LQKENI. This CDR3 is built from 14 residues. This chain's CDR3 is CASVPPSGLYGYTF. Written as DNA, the CDR3 is TGTGCCAGCGTACCTCCTTCAGGCCTCTATGGCTACACCTTC.

This clone was detected a few times. V gene TRBV6-8 combines with J gene TRBJ2-2, with D perhaps matching TRBD2 (6 bases). The germline V gene has CDR1 MNHGY and CDR2 SAAAGT. This CDR3 is built from 14 residues. V was pared by 5 bases and J by 7 bases, with 14 bases between. The CDR3 sequence: CASSEGGVSGELFF. The DNA of the CDR3 is TGTGCCAGCAGTGAGGGCGGGGTGAGCGGGGAGCTGTTTTTT.

The chain joins TRBV6-8 to TRBJ1-4, with a weak D call TRBD1 (6 bases). Between the trimmed V and J ends, which lost 8 bases and 1 base, there was a span of 14 bases. The CDR3 totals 15 residues. The germline V gene has CDR1 MNHGY and CDR2 SAAAGT. The CDR3 loop reads CASAYRVETNEKLFF. CDR3 nucleotides: TGTGCCAGCGCATACAGGGTGGAAACTAATGAAAAACTGTTTTTT.

This clone was seen a handful of times. V and J are TRBV4-1 and TRBJ1-2; 8 nucleotides line up with TRBD1. Germline assignment: CDR1 MGHRA and CDR2 YSYEKL. The CDR3 covers 15 residues. The V segment lost 1 base and the J segment 3 bases; nucleotides outside the gene matches: 4. The CDR3 DNA reads as TGCGCCAGCAGCCAAGCAGGGGGCTATGACTATGGCTACACCTTC. This codes for CASSQAGGYDYGYTF.

A note on this clone: The junction departs from germline at one end; a sequencing error may be responsible. V is TRBV19 and J is TRBJ2-1; TRBD2 might be the D (5 bases). The CDR3 has 11 residues. Per germline, CDR1 LNHDA and CDR2 SQIVND (reference sequence). As DNA, the CDR3 is TGTGCCAGTAGTATCACGGGGAAGCAGGTCTTC. As protein: CASSITGKQVF.

This clone was observed a handful of times. The chain couples TRBV9 to TRBJ1-2, with D possibly TRBD1 on 6 matching bases. CDR1 SGDLS and CDR2 YYNGEE come from the germline V gene. This CDR3 is 14 amino acids long. V gave up 0 bases and J gave up 4 bases, with 10 bases separating them. The CDR3 reads CASSVASTGYGYTF. The CDR3 coding sequence is TGTGCCAGCAGCGTAGCTTCGACAGGCTATGGCTACACCTTC.

The J gene is TRBJ1-1, the V gene TRBV11-3, with a possible D match to TRBD1 (5 bases). The ends were cut back, 2 bases at V and 5 bases at J, with 15 bases in the middle. Germline assignment: CDR1 SGHNT and CDR2 YENEEA. This CDR3 is built from 15 residues. The CDR3 DNA follows: TGTGCCAGCAGCTTAAACGGGGCAGGGCGGACTGAAGCTTTCTTT. Residues: CASSLNGAGRTEAFF.

The chain combines TRBV18 with TRBJ1-6; weak D call: TRBD1 (6 bases). Trimming cost V 6 bases and J 7 bases, with 16 bases left between them. From germline, CDR1 is KGHSH and CDR2 LQKENI. The CDR3 totals 15 residues. CDR3 nucleotides: TGTGCCAGCTCTGAGGACAGACTCAGGAATTCACCCCTCCACTTT. Translating gives CASSEDRLRNSPLHF.

Ten or more counts support this clone. This chain connects TRBV1 to TRBJ1-1. TRBV1 is a pseudogene segment. The CDR3 extends over 14 amino acids. The CDR3 DNA sequence: TGCGCCAGCAGCCAAGACGGCTGGGGGGCTGAAGCTTTCTTT. Translating it yields CASSQDGWGAEAFF.

The chain links TRBV28 to TRBJ2-3; 12 nucleotides line up with TRBD1. The V gene's germline CDR1 is MDHEN and CDR2 SYDVKM. CDR3 length equals 16 residues. J was trimmed by 4 bases and V by 2 bases; bases with no gene match: 4. CDR3 amino acids: CASSLRGQGAADTQYF. CDR3 bases: TGTGCCAGCAGTTTAAGGGGACAGGGGGCGGCAGATACGCAGTATTTT. Supplemented by reference TRBV28 and TRBJ2-3, the full variable domain reads DVKVTQSSRYLVKRTGEKVFLECVQDMDHENMFWYRQDPGLGLRLIYFSYDVKMKEKGDIPEGYSVSREKKERFSLILESASTNQTSMYLCASSLRGQGAADTQYFGPGTRLTVL.

The chain is built from TRBV6-8 and TRBJ1-1, with 9 nucleotides matching TRBD1. V was clipped by 6 bases and J by 1 base; unmatched bases: 6. From germline, CDR1 is MNHGY and CDR2 SAAAGT. CDR3 length equals 15 residues. Here the CDR3 DNA reads TGTGCCAGCAGGACCGGGACAGGGTGGAACACTGAAGCTTTCTTT. This gives the protein CASRTGTGWNTEAFF.